The present entry profiles one T cell receptor (beta chain) with its context. How the authors handled the data: Reference gene primer amplification yielded estimated nucleated cell counts. TCRdb's copy holds only in-frame clones and misses some; the assay was immunoSEQ multiplex PCR. V, J and clone size derive from that table, while D and trimming were established from the DNA sequence. The sample records 270,000 or so clones, 82% being singletons. With 3 bases removed from V and 5 bases from J, the gap between germline ends came to 10 bases. This CDR3 contains 14 residues. Germline V gene data show CDR1 as SEHNR and CDR2 as FQNEAQ (reference sequence). The data originate from a study of blood T cell repertoires in COVID-19. The overall study: Acute and convalescent COVID-19 samples came from the United States, Italy and Spain. Sources were T cells, B-cell-depleted T cells, or PBMCs; the material itself was cDNA or gDNA.

The specimen sequenced was peripheral blood. The chain is built from TRBV7-9 and TRBJ1-4; no clear D. This TCR came from a woman aged 18-29 years with acute or convalescent COVID-19. The DNA for the CDR3 is TGTGCCAGCAGCTTTGGAGAAATCAATGAAAAACTGTTTTTT. It encodes CASSFGEINEKLFF. Based on the CDR3 plus reference TRBV7-9 and TRBJ1-4, the full variable domain is DTGVSQNPRHKITKRGQNVTFRCDPISEHNRLYWYRQTLGQGPEFLTYFQNEAQLEKSRLLSDRFSAERPKGSFSTLEIQRTEQGDSAMYLCASSFGEINEKLFFGSGTQLSVL.